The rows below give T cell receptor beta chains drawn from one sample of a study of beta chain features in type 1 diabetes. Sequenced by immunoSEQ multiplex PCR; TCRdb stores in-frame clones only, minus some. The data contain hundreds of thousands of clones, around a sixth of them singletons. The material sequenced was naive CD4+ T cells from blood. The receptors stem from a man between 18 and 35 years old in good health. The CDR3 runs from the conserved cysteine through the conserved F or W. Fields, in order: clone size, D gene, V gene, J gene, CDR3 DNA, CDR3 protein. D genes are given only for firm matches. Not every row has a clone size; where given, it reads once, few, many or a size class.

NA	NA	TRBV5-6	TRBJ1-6	TGTGCCAGCAGCTTGGGACAGGTAGAGGGGAATTCACCCCTCCACTTT	CASSLGQVEGNSPLHF
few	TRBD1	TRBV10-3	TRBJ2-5	TGTGCCATCGCCGGGACAGCCCAAGAGACCCAGTACTTC	CAIAGTAQETQYF
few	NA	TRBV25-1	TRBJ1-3	TGTGCCAGCACTAGAACAGGTTCCCTCTCTGGAAACACCATATATTTT	CASTRTGSLSGNTIYF
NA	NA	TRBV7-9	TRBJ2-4	TGTGCCAGCAGCTCCTTAAGGCAAAACATTCAGTACTTC	CASSSLRQNIQYF
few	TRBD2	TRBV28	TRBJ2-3	TGTGCCAGCAGGCCTCAGGGACTAGCGGGGGACACAGATACGCAGTATTTT	CASRPQGLAGDTDTQYF
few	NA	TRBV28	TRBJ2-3	TGTGCCAGCAGATCCCCCTGGGCTTTTACGGGAGATACGCAGTATTTT	CASRSPWAFTGDTQYF
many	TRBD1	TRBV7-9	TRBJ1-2	TGTGCCAGCAGCTCGGACAGGCCAGAAGGCTACACCTTC	CASSSDRPEGYTF
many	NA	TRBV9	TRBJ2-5	TGTGCCAGCAGCGGGTCAACGACCCAGTACTTC	CASSGSTTQYF
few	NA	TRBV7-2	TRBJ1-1	TGTGCCAGCACCTCAGGAGGACACCAGAACACTGAAGCTTTCTTT	CASTSGGHQNTEAFF
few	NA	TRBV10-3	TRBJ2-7	TGTGCCATCAGGGGCAGCTCCTACGAGCAGTACTTC	CAIRGSSYEQYF
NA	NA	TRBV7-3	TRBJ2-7	TGTGCCAGCAGCTTAAACAGGGACCACTACGAGCAGTACTTC	CASSLNRDHYEQYF